In its sample, the clone carrying this T cell receptor (beta chain) was seen many times. 5'RACE employing 10-nucleotide random UMIs yielded the cDNA. TCRdb itself ran the 5' RACE reads through MiXCR, one entry per CDR3 protein. This sample has 70,000 or so distinct CDR3 sequences; 2.5% to 4% occur once, and the top ten carry about 5.5%. This specimen belongs to a study of neurological immune-mediated disorders. The CDR3 covers 15 residues. CDR1 and CDR2 from the germline V gene are SGHKS and YYEKEE (reference sequence). Trimming cost V 3 bases and J 4 bases; bases outside gene matches: 7. This chain connects TRBV5-5 to TRBJ2-3; 8 bases fit TRBD1. The sequenced sample was PBMCs. The origin of this receptor is a woman aged 45 to 65 with multiple sclerosis. This CDR3 is CASSSIKQGADTQYF. DNA of the CDR3: TGTGCCAGCAGCTCAATTAAACAGGGGGCAGATACGCAGTATTTT.